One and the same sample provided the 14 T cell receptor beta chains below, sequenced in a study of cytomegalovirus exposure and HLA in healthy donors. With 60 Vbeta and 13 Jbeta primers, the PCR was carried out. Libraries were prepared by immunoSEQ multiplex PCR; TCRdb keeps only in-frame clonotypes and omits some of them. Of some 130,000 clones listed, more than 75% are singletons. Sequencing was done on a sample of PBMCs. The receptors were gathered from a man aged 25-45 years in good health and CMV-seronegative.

The CDR3 DNA is TGTGCCAGCAGCACTAAAGGAGCGGGGGACACAGATACGCAGTATTTT. Its translation: CASSTKGAGDTDTQYF. The rearrangement links TRBV5-4 to TRBJ2-3; 8 bases match TRBD2. The length of the CDR3 is 16 residues. V lost 4 bases and J lost 2; bases outside the gene matches: 9. Germline V gives CDR1 SGHNT, CDR2 YYREEE (reference sequence). Variable domain in full (rest from reference TRBV5-4 and TRBJ2-3): ETGVTQSPTHLIKTRGQQVTLRCSSQSGHNTVSWYQQALGQGPQFIFQYYREEENGRGNFPPRFSGLQFPNYSSELNVNALELDDSALYLCASSTKGAGDTDTQYFGPGTRLTVL.

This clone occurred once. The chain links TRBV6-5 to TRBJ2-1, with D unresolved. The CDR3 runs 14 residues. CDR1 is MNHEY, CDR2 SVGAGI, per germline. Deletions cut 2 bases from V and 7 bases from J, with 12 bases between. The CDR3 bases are TGTGCCAGCAGTTACAGTAATAGGAGAAATGAGCAGTTCTTC. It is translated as CASSYSNRRNEQFF.

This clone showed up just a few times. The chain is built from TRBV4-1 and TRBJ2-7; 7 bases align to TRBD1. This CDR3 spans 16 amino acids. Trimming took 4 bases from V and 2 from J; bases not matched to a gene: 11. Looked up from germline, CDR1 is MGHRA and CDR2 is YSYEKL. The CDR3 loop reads CASSRLDRELTYEQYF. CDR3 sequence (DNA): TGCGCCAGCAGCCGGCTAGACAGGGAATTGACCTACGAGCAGTACTTC.

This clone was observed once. In nucleotides, the CDR3 is TGTGCCACGAGCGGGAGAGGGAGGGGGAATGAAAAACTGTTTTTT. Residues: CATSGRGRGNEKLFF. This chain uses TRBV15 with TRBJ1-4, with D possibly matching TRBD1 (6 bases). This CDR3 has 15 amino acids. V was clipped by 9 bases and J by 5 bases, with 19 bases between them. From germline, CDR1 is LNHNV and CDR2 YYDKDF (reference sequence).

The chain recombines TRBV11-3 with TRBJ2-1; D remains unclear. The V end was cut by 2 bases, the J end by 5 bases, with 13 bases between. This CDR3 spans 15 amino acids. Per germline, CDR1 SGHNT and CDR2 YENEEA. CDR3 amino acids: CASSLMAGFDNEQFF. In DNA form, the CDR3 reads TGTGCCAGCAGCTTAATGGCAGGATTCGACAATGAGCAGTTCTTC.

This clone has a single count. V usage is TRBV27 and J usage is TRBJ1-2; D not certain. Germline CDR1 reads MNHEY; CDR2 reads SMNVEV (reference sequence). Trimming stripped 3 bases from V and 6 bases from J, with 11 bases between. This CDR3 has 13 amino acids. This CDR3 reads CASSLSGSDGYTF. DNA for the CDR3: TGTGCCAGCAGTTTGTCAGGTAGTGATGGCTACACCTTC.

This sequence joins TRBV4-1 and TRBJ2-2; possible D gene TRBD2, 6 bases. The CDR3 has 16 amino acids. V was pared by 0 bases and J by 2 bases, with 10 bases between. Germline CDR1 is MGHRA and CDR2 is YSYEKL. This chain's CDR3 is CASSQESAGNTGELFF. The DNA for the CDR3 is TGCGCCAGCAGCCAAGAATCCGCGGGAAACACCGGGGAGCTGTTTTTT.

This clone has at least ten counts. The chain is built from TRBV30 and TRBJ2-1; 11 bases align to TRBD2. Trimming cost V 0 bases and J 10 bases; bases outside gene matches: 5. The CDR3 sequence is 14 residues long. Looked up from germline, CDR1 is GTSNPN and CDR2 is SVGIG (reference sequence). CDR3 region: CAWSVHSGREEQFF. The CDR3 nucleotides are TGTGCCTGGAGTGTACATAGCGGGAGGGAAGAGCAGTTCTTC.

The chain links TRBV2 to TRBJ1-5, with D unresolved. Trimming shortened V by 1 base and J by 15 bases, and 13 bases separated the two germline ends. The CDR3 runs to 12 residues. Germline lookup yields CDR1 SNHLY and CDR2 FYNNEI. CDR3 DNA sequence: TGTGCCAGCAGTGAAGGAACCCGCGAAAGGCATTTT. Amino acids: CASSEGTRERHF.

The CDR3: CAWRQTRKIAKNIQYF. The CDR3 DNA is TGTGCCTGGAGGCAAACAAGAAAGATAGCCAAAAACATTCAGTACTTC. The chain links TRBV30 to TRBJ2-4; the D is unclear. CDR1 is GTSNPN and CDR2 is SVGIG in the germline V gene (reference sequence). V lost 3 bases and J 0 bases, leaving 15 bases between the germline ends. CDR3 size: 16 residues.

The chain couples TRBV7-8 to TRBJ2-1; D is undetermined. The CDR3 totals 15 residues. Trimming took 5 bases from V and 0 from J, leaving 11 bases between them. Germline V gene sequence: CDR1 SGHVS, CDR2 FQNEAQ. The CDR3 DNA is TGTGCCAGCAGCCCCTTGATCGGCTCCTACAATGAGCAGTTCTTC. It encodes CASSPLIGSYNEQFF.

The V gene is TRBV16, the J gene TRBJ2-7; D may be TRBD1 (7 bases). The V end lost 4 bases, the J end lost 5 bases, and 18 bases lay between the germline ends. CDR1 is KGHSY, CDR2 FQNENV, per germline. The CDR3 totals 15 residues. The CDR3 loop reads CASSRVADRTHEQYF. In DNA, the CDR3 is TGTGCCAGCAGCCGGGTAGCGGACAGGACTCACGAGCAGTACTTC.

CDR3 in DNA: TGCGCCAGCAGCCTTAAGCCGGGATACACAGATACGCAGTATTTT. Translating gives CASSLKPGYTDTQYF. V is TRBV5-1 and J is TRBJ2-3, with a weak D call TRBD2 (5 bases). The CDR3 has 15 residues. CDR1 and CDR2 (germline): SGHRS, YFSETQ. The germline V and J ends were trimmed by 4 bases and 2 bases, with 14 bases remaining between them.

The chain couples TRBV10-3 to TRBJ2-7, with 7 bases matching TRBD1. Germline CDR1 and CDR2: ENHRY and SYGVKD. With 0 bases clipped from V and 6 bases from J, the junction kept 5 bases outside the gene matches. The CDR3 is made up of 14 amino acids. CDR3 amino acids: CAISESGTAREQYF. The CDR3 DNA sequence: TGTGCCATCAGTGAGTCGGGGACAGCGCGCGAGCAGTACTTC.